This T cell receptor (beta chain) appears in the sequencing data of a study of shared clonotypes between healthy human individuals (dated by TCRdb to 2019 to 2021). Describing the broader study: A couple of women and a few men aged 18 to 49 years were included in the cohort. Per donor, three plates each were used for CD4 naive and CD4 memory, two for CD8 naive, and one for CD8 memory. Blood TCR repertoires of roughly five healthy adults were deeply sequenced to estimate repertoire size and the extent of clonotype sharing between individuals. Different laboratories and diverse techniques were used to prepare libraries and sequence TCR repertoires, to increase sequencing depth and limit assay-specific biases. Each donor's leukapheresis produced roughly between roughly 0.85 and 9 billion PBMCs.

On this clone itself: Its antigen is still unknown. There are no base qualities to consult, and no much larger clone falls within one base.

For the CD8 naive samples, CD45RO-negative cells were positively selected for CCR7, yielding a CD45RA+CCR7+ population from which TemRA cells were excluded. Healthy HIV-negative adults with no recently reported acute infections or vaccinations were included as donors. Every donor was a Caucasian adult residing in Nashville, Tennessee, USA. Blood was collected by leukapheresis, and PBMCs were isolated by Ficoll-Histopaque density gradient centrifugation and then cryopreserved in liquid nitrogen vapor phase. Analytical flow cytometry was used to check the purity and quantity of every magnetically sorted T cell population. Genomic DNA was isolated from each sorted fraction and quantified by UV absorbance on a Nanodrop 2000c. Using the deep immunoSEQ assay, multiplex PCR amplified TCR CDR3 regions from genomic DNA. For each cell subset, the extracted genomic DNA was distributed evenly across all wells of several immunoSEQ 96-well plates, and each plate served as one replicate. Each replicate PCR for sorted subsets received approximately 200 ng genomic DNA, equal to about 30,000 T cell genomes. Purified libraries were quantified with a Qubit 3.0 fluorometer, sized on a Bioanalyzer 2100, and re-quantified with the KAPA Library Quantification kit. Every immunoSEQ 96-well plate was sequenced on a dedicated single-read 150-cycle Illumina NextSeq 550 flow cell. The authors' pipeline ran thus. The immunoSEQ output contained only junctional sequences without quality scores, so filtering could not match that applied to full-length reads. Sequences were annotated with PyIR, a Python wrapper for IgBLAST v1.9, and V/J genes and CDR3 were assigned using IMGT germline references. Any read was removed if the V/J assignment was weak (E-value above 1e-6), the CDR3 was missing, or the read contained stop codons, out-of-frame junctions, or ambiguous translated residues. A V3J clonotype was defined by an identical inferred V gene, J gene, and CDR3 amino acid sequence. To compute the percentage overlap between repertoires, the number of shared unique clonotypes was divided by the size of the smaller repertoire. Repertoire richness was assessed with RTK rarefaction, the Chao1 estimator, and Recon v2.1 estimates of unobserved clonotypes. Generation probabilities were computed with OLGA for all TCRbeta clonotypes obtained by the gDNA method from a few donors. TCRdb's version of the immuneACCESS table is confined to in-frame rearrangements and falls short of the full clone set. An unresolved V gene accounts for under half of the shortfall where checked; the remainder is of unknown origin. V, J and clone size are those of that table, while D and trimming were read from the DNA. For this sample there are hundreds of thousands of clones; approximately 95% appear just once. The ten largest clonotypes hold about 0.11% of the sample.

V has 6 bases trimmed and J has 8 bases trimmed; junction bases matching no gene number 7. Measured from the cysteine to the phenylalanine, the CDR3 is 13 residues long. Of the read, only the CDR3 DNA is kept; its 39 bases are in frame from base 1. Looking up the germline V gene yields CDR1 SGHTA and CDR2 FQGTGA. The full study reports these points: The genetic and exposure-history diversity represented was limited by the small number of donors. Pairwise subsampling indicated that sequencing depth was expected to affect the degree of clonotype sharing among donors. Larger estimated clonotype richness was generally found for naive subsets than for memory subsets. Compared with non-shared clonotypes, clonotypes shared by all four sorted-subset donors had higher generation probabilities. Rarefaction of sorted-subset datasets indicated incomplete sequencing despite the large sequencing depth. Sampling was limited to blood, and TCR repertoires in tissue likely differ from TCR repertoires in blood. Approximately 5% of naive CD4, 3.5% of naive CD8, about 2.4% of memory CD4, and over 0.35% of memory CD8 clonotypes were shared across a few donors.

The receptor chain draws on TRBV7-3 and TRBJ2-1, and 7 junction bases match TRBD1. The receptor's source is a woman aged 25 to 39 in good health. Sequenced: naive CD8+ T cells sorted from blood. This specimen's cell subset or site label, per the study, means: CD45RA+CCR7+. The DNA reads TGTGCCAGCAGACTAAAACAGGGGCATGAGCAGTTCTTC. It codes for CASRLKQGHEQFF.